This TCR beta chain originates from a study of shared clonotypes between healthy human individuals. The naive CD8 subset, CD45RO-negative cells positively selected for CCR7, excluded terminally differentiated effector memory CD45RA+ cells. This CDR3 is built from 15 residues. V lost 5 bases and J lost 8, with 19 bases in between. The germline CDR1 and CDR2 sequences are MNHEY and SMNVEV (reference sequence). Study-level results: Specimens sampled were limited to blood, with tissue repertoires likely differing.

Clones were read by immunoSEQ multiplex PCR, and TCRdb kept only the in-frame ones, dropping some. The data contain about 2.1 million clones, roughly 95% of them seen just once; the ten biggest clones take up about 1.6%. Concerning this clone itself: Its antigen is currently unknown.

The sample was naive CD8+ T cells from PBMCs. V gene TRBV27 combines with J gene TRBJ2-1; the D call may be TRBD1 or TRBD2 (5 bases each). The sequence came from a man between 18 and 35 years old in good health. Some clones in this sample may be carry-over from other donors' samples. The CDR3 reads CASSTGARAADEQFF. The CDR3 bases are TGTGCCAGCAGTACCGGGGCCAGGGCGGCGGATGAGCAGTTCTTC.